One and the same sample provided the 25 T cell receptor beta chains below, sequenced in a study of blood T cell repertoires in COVID-19. TCRdb keeps only in-frame clones here, not all; method: immunoSEQ multiplex PCR. The sample shows around 130,000 clones, approximately 89% of them seen only once. Sequenced material: peripheral blood. These receptors all stem from a woman in her fifties or sixties with acute or convalescent COVID-19.

V is TRBV21-1 and J is TRBJ2-7; the tabulated D call, TRBD2, remains unverified against the DNA. TRBV21-1 is marked as a pseudogene. The CDR3 is 12 residues long. The CDR3 loop is CARPGMSDEQYV. CDR3 DNA sequence: TGTGCCAGACCCGGGATGTCGGACGAGCAGTACGTC.

J is TRBJ2-3 and V is TRBV5-1; 13 bases line up with TRBD2. V lost 4 bases to trimming and J lost 0 bases; unmatched junction nucleotides: 8. The CDR3 runs 18 residues. In germline, CDR1 is SGHRS, CDR2 YFSETQ. CDR3 protein: CASSVGLAGVSSTDTQYF. The DNA of the CDR3 is TGCGCCAGCAGCGTCGGACTAGCGGGAGTCTCTAGCACAGATACGCAGTATTTT.

The J gene is TRBJ2-7, the V gene TRBV13; D is perhaps TRBD1 (6 bases). The V gene's germline CDR1 is PRHDT and CDR2 FYEKMQ (reference sequence). The CDR3 loop spans 13 amino acids. The V gene lost 5 bases and the J gene lost 3 bases, with 11 bases spanning the gap. CDR3 nucleotides: TGTGCCAGCAGCAAAGGGGGATTCTACGAGCAGTACTTC. Translated: CASSKGGFYEQYF. Full variable domain (remainder filled in from reference TRBV13 and TRBJ2-7): AAGVIQSPRHLIKEKRETATLKCYPIPRHDTVYWYQQGPGQDPQFLISFYEKMQSDKGSIPDRFSAQQFSDYHSELNMSSLELGDSALYFCASSKGGFYEQYFGPGTRLTVT.

The chain has TRBV18 and TRBJ1-2; 9 bases fit TRBD1. CDR1 and CDR2 from the germline V gene are KGHSH and LQKENI. The CDR3 length is 15 residues. The V and J ends lost 2 bases and 3 bases, in that order; junction bases with no gene match: 4. The CDR3 region is CASSPKGQGDYGYTF. Here the CDR3 DNA reads TGTGCCAGCTCACCAAAGGGACAGGGAGACTATGGCTACACCTTC.

This clone was seen only once. The V call is TRBV2, the J call TRBJ1-1, with unresolved D. Germline CDR1 SNHLY, CDR2 FYNNEI. The CDR3 loop spans 13 amino acids. V lost 4 bases to trimming and J lost 1 base, with 7 bases between them. In DNA form, the CDR3 reads TGTGCCAGCAGTGGTCTGCGGAACACTGAAGCTTTCTTT. Translating gives CASSGLRNTEAFF.

The gene calls are TRBV9 and TRBJ2-2, with D possibly matching TRBD1 (5 bases). Germline values: CDR1 SGDLS, CDR2 YYNGEE. Trimming stripped 4 bases from V and 2 bases from J, with 18 bases between. There are 17 residues in the CDR3. This CDR3 is CASSLVTGVGNTGELFF. CDR3 DNA: TGTGCCAGCAGCCTGGTAACAGGCGTAGGAAACACCGGGGAGCTGTTTTTT.

V gene TRBV28 combines with J gene TRBJ2-3; 7 bases are a match to TRBD1. Germline loops: CDR1 MDHEN, CDR2 SYDVKM. The V and J ends lost 3 bases and 2 bases, in that order; junction bases with no gene match: 5. This CDR3 contains 15 residues. CDR3 sequence: CASSFTGTDTDTQYF. CDR3 nucleotides: TGTGCCAGCAGTTTCACCGGGACAGACACAGATACGCAGTATTTT.

This rearrangement joins TRBV28 to TRBJ2-7; the match to TRBD1 covers 8 bases. The V and J ends lost 3 bases and 0 bases, in that order; junction bases with no gene match: 7. Germline assignment: CDR1 MDHEN and CDR2 SYDVKM. The CDR3 covers 16 residues. The CDR3 is CASSFWAGQASYEQYF. The CDR3 bases are TGTGCCAGCAGTTTTTGGGCGGGACAGGCCTCCTACGAGCAGTACTTC.

V gene TRBV21-1 combines with J gene TRBJ1-2; no DNA check was done on the table's D call, TRBD1. TRBV21-1 is flagged as a pseudogene. The CDR3 consists of 16 residues. Here the CDR3 reads CASSTRDRDFLCGYTF. In DNA, the CDR3 is TGTGCCAGCAGCACTAGGGACAGGGACTTTTTATGTGGCTACACCTTC.

CDR3 nucleotide sequence: TGTGCCAGCAGACTGGGGAAGGGGGGGGTTGGGGAGACCCAGTACTTC. Residues: CASRLGKGGVGETQYF. The V and J genes are TRBV5-4 and TRBJ2-5, with D possibly being TRBD2 (7 bases). This CDR3 has 16 residues. CDR1 SGHNT and CDR2 YYREEE come from the germline V gene (reference sequence). Trimming pared 5 bases from V and 5 bases from J, leaving 22 bases between.

V gene TRBV19 combines with J gene TRBJ1-4, with TRBD1 matching over 8 bases. The CDR3 totals 19 residues. The germline CDR1 and CDR2 sequences are LNHDA and SQIVND (reference sequence). J lost 4 bases, V lost 7 bases, and 20 bases had no gene match. The CDR3 nucleotides are TGTGCCAGTACTACCAGAAAGCTTGAAAGGACAGGGATTAATGAAAAACTGTTTTTT. It specifies CASTTRKLERTGINEKLFF.

This rearrangement joins TRBV6-6 to TRBJ1-1, with a possible D match to TRBD1 (6 bases). V lost 6 bases and J lost 6, with 14 bases in between. The CDR3 runs to 13 residues. Germline V lookup: CDR1 MNHNY, CDR2 SVGAGI (reference sequence). The CDR3 DNA follows: TGTGCCAGCAGCCCAGGGGAGACGGCTGAAGCTTTCTTT. Its translation: CASSPGETAEAFF.

The chain recombines TRBV6-1 with TRBJ2-2; 10 bases are shared with TRBD1. The CDR3 has 15 residues. The germline CDR1 and CDR2 sequences are MNHNS and SASEGT. V gave up 1 base and J gave up 6 bases; unmatched junction bases: 2. The CDR3 region is CASSEGTGGSGELFF. CDR3 bases: TGTGCCAGCAGTGAAGGGACAGGGGGGTCCGGGGAGCTGTTTTTT.

The chain uses TRBV16 and TRBJ1-2; D not certain. The V gene lost 4 bases and the J gene lost 10 bases, with 19 bases spanning the gap. The germline V gene has CDR1 KGHSY and CDR2 FQNENV. The CDR3 runs 14 residues. This CDR3 reads CASSPLGSHGDYTF. The DNA for the CDR3 is TGTGCCAGCAGCCCCCTAGGGTCGCACGGGGACTACACCTTC.

The CDR3 DNA is TGTGCCAGCAGCTCAACCCGGGACAGAGGACAGCCCCAGCATTTT. This sequence encodes CASSSTRDRGQPQHF. The chain employs TRBV9 and TRBJ1-5; 7 bases map to TRBD1. This CDR3 has 15 residues. Germline trimming cut 4 bases from V and 7 bases from J; bases unmatched to any gene: 11. Germline assignment: CDR1 SGDLS and CDR2 YYNGEE. The variable domain in full, with the rest retrieved from reference TRBV9 and TRBJ1-5, is DSGVTQTPKHLITATGQRVTLRCSPRSGDLSVYWYQQSLDQGLQFLIQYYNGEERAKGNILERFSAQQFPDLHSELNLSSLELGDSALYFCASSSTRDRGQPQHFGDGTRLSIL.

This rearrangement joins TRBV28 to TRBJ2-7; 7 bases are shared with TRBD2. Germline V lookup: CDR1 MDHEN, CDR2 SYDVKM. The CDR3 contains 11 residues. Trimming cost V 10 bases and J 4 bases; bases outside gene matches: 4. The CDR3 nucleotides read TGTGCCACCAACGGGGGGTACGAGCAGTACTTC. Amino acid sequence: CATNGGYEQYF.

This chain joins TRBV6-5 and TRBJ2-1, with 12 bases aligning to TRBD2. There are 13 residues in the CDR3. CDR1 and CDR2 (germline): MNHEY, SVGAGI. Trimming at V came to 6 bases and at J to 13 bases, leaving 7 bases not matched to a gene. The DNA for the CDR3 is TGTGCCAGCAGACGGTCTAGCGGGAGGGCCCAGTTCTTC. It translates to CASRRSSGRAQFF.

This clone was detected ten times or more. The chain combines TRBV6-5 with TRBJ1-5; 7 bases map to TRBD1. The CDR3 length is 16 residues. CDR1 is MNHEY, CDR2 SVGAGI, per germline. V lost 0 bases and J lost 4; bases outside the gene matches: 6. The CDR3 coding sequence is TGTGCCAGCAGTTACTCTTGGACAGGAACTAATCAGCCCCAGCATTTT. This gives the protein CASSYSWTGTNQPQHF.

The chain joins TRBV7-6 to TRBJ2-2, with 11 positions matching TRBD2. V was clipped by 5 bases and J by 6 bases; unmatched bases: 5. The CDR3 has 15 residues. CDR1 is SGHVS and CDR2 is FNYEAQ in the germline V gene. CDR3 in amino acids: CASSQLAGASGELFF. In nucleotides, the CDR3 is TGTGCCAGCAGCCAACTAGCGGGAGCATCCGGGGAGCTGTTTTTT.

This clone was seen a handful of times. CDR3 amino acids: CASSLRLAANYNEQFF. The CDR3 DNA sequence: TGTGCCAGCAGCTTGAGACTAGCAGCAAACTACAATGAGCAGTTCTTC. J is TRBJ2-1 and V is TRBV11-2, with 7 bases fitting TRBD2. Germline V lookup: CDR1 SGHAT, CDR2 FQNNGV. Unmatched junction bases numbered 8, after V lost 3 bases and J lost 3 bases. The length of the CDR3 is 16 residues. The complete variable domain, with remaining parts taken from reference TRBV11-2 and TRBJ2-1, reads EAGVAQSPRYKIIEKRQSVAFWCNPISGHATLYWYQQILGQGPKLLIQFQNNGVVDDSQLPKDRFSAERLKGVDSTLKIQPAKLEDSAVYLCASSLRLAANYNEQFFGPGTRLTVL.

V gene TRBV3-1 (or the pseudogene TRBV3-2) combines with J gene TRBJ1-2; D possibly corresponds to TRBD1 (5 bases). Deletions cut 7 bases from V and 6 bases from J, with 15 bases between. The CDR3 is 13 amino acids. Per germline, CDR1 LGHDT and CDR2 YNNKEL (reference sequence). This chain's CDR3 is CASNGDSRHGYTF. CDR3 bases: TGTGCCAGCAACGGGGACTCAAGGCATGGCTACACCTTC.

The V and J genes are TRBV2 and TRBJ1-4, with TRBD1 as a possible D gene (6 bases). Germline V gene lookup returns CDR1 SNHLY and CDR2 FYNNEI. Deletions cut 8 bases from V and 4 bases from J, with 17 bases between. The CDR3 is 15 amino acids. The DNA of the CDR3 is TGTGCCAGCGTTGCCCCTGGACAGCGTAATGAAAAACTGTTTTTT. Protein sequence: CASVAPGQRNEKLFF.

The V gene is TRBV3-1 (or the pseudogene TRBV3-2), the J gene TRBJ2-7, with D hard to call. Germline loops: CDR1 LGHDT, CDR2 YNNKEL (reference sequence). This CDR3 spans 14 amino acids. V was pared by 1 base and J by 2 bases, with 9 bases between. Here the CDR3 DNA reads TGTGCCAGCAGCCAAGGGGCGTCCACCTACGAGCAGTACGTC. Its translation is CASSQGASTYEQYV.

The rearrangement links TRBV2 to TRBJ2-7, with 7 bases matching TRBD2. CDR3 length: 17 residues. In germline, CDR1 is SNHLY, CDR2 FYNNEI. Trimming took 2 bases from V and 6 from J; bases not matched to a gene: 16. The CDR3, as DNA: TGTGCCAGCAGTGAATTACTAGCGAGGAGTATGCCAGCCGAGCAGTACTTC. Encoded protein: CASSELLARSMPAEQYF.

The chain links TRBV28 to TRBJ1-1; maybe TRBD1 (6 bases). Germline CDR1 is MDHEN and CDR2 is SYDVKM. Deletions cut 5 bases from V and 1 base from J, with 17 bases between. The CDR3 consists of 16 residues. The CDR3 DNA follows: TGTGCCAGCAGTCTCCTCGCCTCCAGGGGGAACACTGAAGCTTTCTTT. Its translation: CASSLLASRGNTEAFF.